The clone carrying this T cell receptor beta chain was counted between two and nine times. Germline CDR1 is SQVTM and CDR2 is ANQGSEA. The CDR3 is 14 amino acids. The V segment lost 4 bases and the J segment 2 bases; nucleotides outside the gene matches: 6. The record originates from a study of blood T cell repertoires in COVID-19. Overall study: Collection of acute and convalescent COVID-19 samples took place in the United States, Italy and Spain. In each case, the material was cDNA or gDNA derived from T cells, B-cell-depleted T cells, or PBMCs.

The authors' processing: Amplifying reference gene primers gave estimates of nucleated cell counts. The method was immunoSEQ multiplex PCR; TCRdb's version includes in-frame clones alone and lacks a portion of them. The V and J calls and the clone size are those of that table, but D and trimming were determined from the DNA. The sample consists of 120,000 or so clones, approximately 85% of them appearing once. The origin of this receptor is a man older than 75 with active or convalescent COVID-19. What was sequenced was peripheral blood. V and J are TRBV29-1 and TRBJ2-3; 7 nucleotides match TRBD1. CDR3 DNA sequence: TGCAGCGTTGCACAGGGGCTTCTCACAGATACGCAGTATTTT. Translating it yields CSVAQGLLTDTQYF.